This T cell receptor (beta chain) was captured in a study of kidney transplant recipient with SARS-CoV-2 infection. TCRdb analysed the reads with MiXCR anew, one entry per CDR3 protein. The sample consists of under 250,000 distinct CDR3 sequences, 25% to 30% of them appearing once. Germline V gene lookup returns CDR1 MDHEN and CDR2 SYDVKM. V lost 6 bases, J lost 6 bases, and 7 bases stayed unmatched. This CDR3 comprises 14 residues. In its sample, this clonotype was seen a few times. The chain joins TRBV28 to TRBJ2-3, with TRBD2 matching over 9 bases. This sample comprised a blood sample, obtained at baseline and on day 111 from a kidney transplant recipient. The receptor was derived from a male patient in his thirties who had COVID-19 and was a kidney transplant recipient. Some of the T cells might come from the graft donor. CDR3 in DNA: TGTGCCAGCAGCCCAGCGGGGGGCAGGGATACGCAGTATTTT. Translating gives CASSPAGGRDTQYF.